What follows is one T cell receptor (beta chain) and its context. The germline V gene has CDR1 MNHNY and CDR2 SVGAGI (reference sequence). Trimming stripped 11 bases from V and 3 bases from J, with 11 bases between. CDR3 length: 11 residues. MiXCR was run by TCRdb on the 5' RACE reads, yielding one entry per CDR3 protein. The data show under 300,000 distinct CDR3 sequences, with less than 8.5% seen just once and roughly 0.9% held by the top ten. This entry comes from a study of T cells after yellow fever vaccination. The rearrangement links TRBV6-6 to TRBJ2-7; the D gene is possibly TRBD2 (6 bases). The material was CD4+ T cells sorted from PBMCs, obtained 15 days after the yellow fever booster vaccination. The clonotype originates from a man in his thirties or forties who received the YFV17D yellow fever vaccine. CDR3 residues: CAVSTSYEQYF. In DNA, the CDR3 is TGTGCCGTATCGACTAGCTACGAGCAGTACTTC.